The 12 T cell receptor beta chains below come from one sample, sequenced in a study of control samples from healthy donors and cancer patients. Some clones are missing from TCRdb's copy, which holds only in-frame ones; the method was immunoSEQ multiplex PCR. This table has about 130,000 clones, roughly 95% appearing once. The sequenced material came from blood. These receptors were taken from a man in his thirties or forties in good health.

V is TRBV7-8 and J is TRBJ2-7, with 8 bases fitting TRBD1. The CDR3 runs to 15 residues. Trimming cost V 5 bases and J 3 bases; bases outside gene matches: 9. The germline V gene encodes CDR1 SGHVS and CDR2 FQNEAQ. CDR3 amino acids: CASSKGQAYLYEQYF. For the CDR3, the DNA is TGTGCCAGCAGCAAGGGACAGGCTTACCTCTACGAGCAGTACTTC.

The chain uses TRBV9 and TRBJ2-3; D is possibly TRBD1 (5 bases). The ends were cut back, 0 bases at V and 2 bases at J, with 10 bases in the middle. The length of the CDR3 is 15 residues. From germline, CDR1 is SGDLS and CDR2 YYNGEE. This CDR3 reads CASSVAWGHTDTQYF. The CDR3 region has the DNA TGTGCCAGCAGCGTAGCGTGGGGCCACACAGATACGCAGTATTTT.

This sequence joins TRBV9 and TRBJ1-1; no definite D call. From germline, CDR1 is SGDLS and CDR2 YYNGEE. The CDR3 loop spans 14 amino acids. Trimming took 0 bases from V and 1 from J, leaving 7 bases between them. The CDR3 protein is CASSVGTRNTEAFF. In DNA form, the CDR3 reads TGTGCCAGCAGCGTAGGAACGCGGAACACTGAAGCTTTCTTT.

The chain couples TRBV14 to TRBJ2-7; D ambiguous. Between the trimmed V and J ends, which lost 4 bases and 3 bases, there was a span of 10 bases. Germline CDR1 and CDR2: SGHDN and FVKESK. This CDR3 is 13 amino acids long. CDR3 protein: CASSPTVNYEQYF. CDR3 nucleotide sequence: TGTGCCAGCAGCCCCACAGTAAACTACGAGCAGTACTTC.

The genes are TRBV28 and TRBJ1-6, with D possibly being TRBD1 (5 bases). The germline V gene encodes CDR1 MDHEN and CDR2 SYDVKM. Between the trimmed V and J ends, which lost 6 bases and 2 bases, there was a span of 11 bases. This CDR3 spans 15 amino acids. CDR3 region: CASRVRVPYNSPLHF. The CDR3 DNA reads TGTGCCAGCAGGGTCAGGGTACCCTATAATTCACCCCTCCACTTT.

CDR3: CASSQEYLAGGSYEQYF. The CDR3 DNA sequence: TGCGCCAGCAGCCAAGAGTACTTAGCGGGGGGCTCCTACGAGCAGTACTTC. The rearrangement uses TRBV4-3 and TRBJ2-7, with 10 bases matching TRBD2. V lost 0 bases to trimming and J lost 0 bases; unmatched junction nucleotides: 5. Germline CDR1 LGHNA, CDR2 YSLEER. The CDR3 extends over 17 amino acids.

The chain joins TRBV4-3 to TRBJ1-3; TRBD1 is a possible D gene (5 bases). The CDR3 is 16 amino acids. The V end lost 0 bases, the J end lost 0 bases, and 9 bases lay between the germline ends. Germline values: CDR1 LGHNA, CDR2 YSLEER. CDR3 in DNA: TGCGCCAGCAGCCAAGATGGGGACCCCTCTGGAAACACCATATATTTT. It encodes CASSQDGDPSGNTIYF.

The genes are TRBV4-2 and TRBJ1-4; 7 nucleotides align to TRBD1. V shed 5 bases, J shed 4 bases, and the junction held 7 bases outside the gene matches. From germline, CDR1 is LGHNA and CDR2 YNFKEQ. CDR3 size: 15 residues. For the CDR3, the DNA is TGTGCCAGCAGCTCAGGGGGGTCGGATAATGAAAAACTGTTTTTT. Translated, it gives CASSSGGSDNEKLFF.

A remark on this clone: One junction end does not reproduce the germline sequence, and a read error may be involved. The chain couples TRBV5-6 to TRBJ2-3, with D possibly matching TRBD1 (5 bases). The CDR3 runs to 15 residues. From germline, CDR1 is SGHDT and CDR2 YYEEEE. CDR3 sequence reads: CASSLVLRSGDTQYF. The CDR3 DNA follows: TGTGCCAGCAGTTTGGTGCTGAGGTCAGGGGATACGCAGTATTTT.

The rearrangement links TRBV7-9 to TRBJ1-2; D gene ambiguous. Between the trimmed V and J ends, which lost 5 bases and 5 bases, there was a span of 9 bases. This CDR3 is 12 amino acids long. Looked up from germline, CDR1 is SEHNR and CDR2 is FQNEAQ (reference sequence). The CDR3 reads CASSADGYGYTF. The CDR3 region has the DNA TGTGCCAGCAGCGCCGACGGGTATGGCTACACCTTC. Together with reference TRBV7-9 and TRBJ1-2, the CDR3 gives the full variable domain: DTGVSQNPRHKITKRGQNVTFRCDPISEHNRLYWYRQTLGQGPEFLTYFQNEAQLEKSRLLSDRFSAERPKGSFSTLEIQRTEQGDSAMYLCASSADGYGYTFGSGTRLTVV.

The chain employs TRBV19 and TRBJ1-1, with a tentative D call TRBD1 (5 bases). Germline-derived CDR1 and CDR2 are LNHDA and SQIVND (reference sequence). The length of the CDR3 is 14 residues. The V gene lost 3 bases and the J gene lost 5 bases, with 13 bases spanning the gap. CDR3 sequence reads: CASSMASQGTEAFF. In DNA form, the CDR3 reads TGTGCCAGTAGTATGGCCAGTCAGGGAACTGAAGCTTTCTTT.

The rearrangement uses TRBV6-5 and TRBJ1-2; D gene uncertain. CDR3 size: 14 residues. Germline V gene sequence: CDR1 MNHEY, CDR2 SVGAGI. Trimming cost V 6 bases and J 5 bases, with 16 bases left between them. The CDR3 loop is CASRGQSLGYGYTF. Written as DNA, the CDR3 is TGTGCCAGCAGAGGGCAGTCCCTAGGGTATGGCTACACCTTC.